Shown below are 31 T cell receptor beta chains from a single sample sequenced in a study of blood T cell repertoires in COVID-19. Measured with immunoSEQ multiplex PCR; TCRdb has only the in-frame clones, and not every one. The profile shows 250,000 to 300,000 clones, roughly 90% of them singletons. Sequencing was performed on peripheral blood. Receptors originate from a woman aged 70-85 years with COVID-19, enrolled during active disease.

This chain uses TRBV7-2 with TRBJ1-6, with 9 nucleotides matching TRBD1. The junction had 8 bases not matched to a gene; V was cut back by 1 base and J by 10 bases. The CDR3 extends over 16 amino acids. Germline lookup yields CDR1 SGHTA and CDR2 FQGNSA. CDR3 in DNA: TGTGCCAGCAGCTTAGAGGGGACAGGGAGTGGATCACCCCTCCACTTT. Translating it yields CASSLEGTGSGSPLHF.

The chain has TRBV6-5 and TRBJ2-7, with 12 bases aligning to TRBD2. V shed 7 bases, J shed 6 bases, and the junction held 4 bases outside the gene matches. The CDR3 extends over 13 amino acids. CDR1 and CDR2 from the germline V gene are MNHEY and SVGAGI. The chain's CDR3 is CASIRLAGAEQYF. DNA of the CDR3: TGTGCCAGCATACGACTAGCGGGGGCCGAGCAGTACTTC.

This chain uses TRBV2 with TRBJ2-1; TRBD2 might be the D (6 bases). This CDR3 has 15 residues. The germline gives CDR1 SNHLY, CDR2 FYNNEI. Trimming cost V 5 bases and J 0 bases, with 11 bases left between them. CDR3 nucleotide sequence: TGTGCCAGCAGTTCCGAGACTAGCTCCTACAATGAGCAGTTCTTC. Amino acids: CASSSETSSYNEQFF.

This clone has only one observation. This sequence joins TRBV9 and TRBJ2-1, with 7 bases matching TRBD1. This CDR3 is built from 16 residues. V lost 3 bases to trimming and J lost 0 bases; unmatched junction nucleotides: 6. Germline V CDR1 and CDR2: SGDLS, YYNGEE. CDR3 nucleotides: TGTGCCAGCAGCGGAATGGGACAGAGCTCCTACAATGAGCAGTTCTTC. This codes for CASSGMGQSSYNEQFF.

V and J are TRBV5-1 and TRBJ2-1, with TRBD2 identical over 10 bases. From germline, CDR1 is SGHRS and CDR2 YFSETQ. CDR3 length: 17 amino acids. The trim removed 9 bases at V and 0 bases at J, leaving 12 bases unmatched. The CDR3 sequence: CATMSGSGGFSYNEQFF. The CDR3 coding sequence is TGCGCCACCATGAGTGGTAGCGGGGGGTTCTCCTACAATGAGCAGTTCTTC. Complete variable domain (other parts from reference TRBV5-1 and TRBJ2-1): KAGVTQTPRYLIKTRGQQVTLSCSPISGHRSVSWYQQTPGQGLQFLFEYFSETQRNKGNFPGRFSGRQFSNSRSEMNVSTLELGDSALYLCATMSGSGGFSYNEQFFGPGTRLTVL.

The chain employs TRBV10-2 and TRBJ2-7; TRBD2 matches 12 bases. The CDR3 is made up of 15 amino acids. Germline loops: CDR1 WSHSY, CDR2 SAAADI. J was trimmed by 5 bases and V by 6 bases; bases with no gene match: 8. The CDR3 loop is CASSVGGLAGDEQYF. The CDR3 DNA reads as TGCGCCAGCAGCGTCGGGGGACTAGCGGGCGACGAGCAGTACTTC.

This sequence joins TRBV10-3 and TRBJ2-1; 7 positions agree with TRBD1. Germline V gene sequence: CDR1 ENHRY, CDR2 SYGVKD. The V gene end was trimmed by 2 bases and the J gene end by 6 bases; junction bases not matched to a gene: 1. This CDR3 has 13 residues. In nucleotides, the CDR3 is TGTGCCATCAGTGAGCGGGACAGCAATGAGCAGTTCTTC. Its translation: CAISERDSNEQFF.

J is TRBJ2-6 and V is TRBV28; D may be TRBD2 (6 bases). Germline CDR1 MDHEN, CDR2 SYDVKM. The CDR3 loop spans 16 amino acids. The V gene lost 8 bases and the J gene lost 2 bases, with 16 bases spanning the gap. CDR3 coding DNA: TGTGCCAGCCAATTCCCCTCGGGGGCTGGGGCCAACGTCCTGACTTTC. This codes for CASQFPSGAGANVLTF.

The rearrangement joins TRBV3-1 (or the pseudogene TRBV3-2) to TRBJ2-5; TRBD2 agrees at 14 bases. V lost 0 bases to trimming and J lost 5 bases; unmatched junction nucleotides: 5. Germline assignment: CDR1 LGHDT and CDR2 YNNKEL (reference sequence). The length of the CDR3 is 17 residues. Written as DNA, the CDR3 is TGTGCCAGCAGCCAAGAAGAAAGACTAGCGGGGGGGGAGACCCAGTACTTC. Translation gives CASSQEERLAGGETQYF.

This rearrangement joins TRBV11-3 to TRBJ2-5, with D hard to call. CDR1 is SGHNT, CDR2 YENEEA, per germline. Trimming took off 0 bases at V and 5 bases at J, with 4 bases between the two ends. The CDR3 has 12 amino acids. CDR3 residues: CASSLDLETQYF. CDR3 nucleotide sequence: TGTGCCAGCAGCTTAGATCTCGAGACCCAGTACTTC.

This clone was detected only once. This chain connects TRBV10-2 to TRBJ1-2; the match to TRBD1 covers 8 bases. The germline CDR1 and CDR2 sequences are WSHSY and SAAADI. With 8 bases clipped from V and 8 bases from J, the junction kept 13 bases outside the gene matches. CDR3 size: 14 residues. CDR3 sequence: CASGGQGMYGGYTF. In DNA, the CDR3 is TGCGCCAGCGGTGGACAGGGAATGTACGGCGGCTACACCTTC.

This chain joins TRBV11-2 and TRBJ2-1; 8 nucleotides match TRBD1. With V trimmed by 6 bases and J by 7 bases, 5 bases remained unmatched. The CDR3 length is 13 residues. Per germline, CDR1 SGHAT and CDR2 FQNNGV. CDR3 residues: CASRRTGRNEQFF. CDR3 DNA: TGTGCCAGCAGGAGGACAGGGCGTAATGAGCAGTTCTTC.

The J gene is TRBJ1-2, the V gene TRBV21-1. TRBV21-1 is flagged as a pseudogene. The CDR3 extends over 14 amino acids. The CDR3 DNA follows: TGTGCCAGCAGCAAAGCGGAGGGAGGGCAAGGCTACACCTTC. Translating gives CASSKAEGGQGYTF.

This clone has just a few counts. The chain uses TRBV12-3 or TRBV12-4 and TRBJ2-2; 9 nucleotides line up with TRBD1. Trimming cost V 7 bases and J 9 bases; bases outside gene matches: 6. The CDR3 is 13 amino acids. CDR3 sequence reads: CASKNRGQRELFF. In DNA form, the CDR3 reads TGTGCCAGCAAAAACAGGGGGCAAAGGGAGCTGTTTTTT.

The chain couples TRBV10-3 to TRBJ2-7; TRBD1 aligns across 8 bases. V lost 3 bases, J lost 5 bases, and 3 bases stayed unmatched. The germline CDR1 and CDR2 sequences are ENHRY and SYGVKD. The CDR3 contains 13 residues. DNA for the CDR3: TGTGCCATCAGTGACAGGGGGCAGGACGAGCAGTACTTC. Protein: CAISDRGQDEQYF.

The chain carries TRBV18 and TRBJ1-3, with 9 bases aligning to TRBD1. Germline CDR1 reads KGHSH; CDR2 reads LQKENI. The CDR3 spans 15 residues. V lost 5 bases and J lost 4; bases outside the gene matches: 6. CDR3 DNA: TGTGCCAGCTCAGCCAGGACAGGGGACGGAAACACCATATATTTT. As protein: CASSARTGDGNTIYF.

The CDR3 here is CASSRTGNSGNTIYF. CDR3 DNA: TGTGCCAGCAGCCGAACAGGGAACTCTGGAAACACCATATATTTT. The V and J genes are TRBV3-1 (or the pseudogene TRBV3-2) and TRBJ1-3, with a tentative D call TRBD1 (6 bases). The CDR3 loop spans 15 amino acids. CDR1 is LGHDT and CDR2 is YNNKEL in the germline V gene (reference sequence). The V end was cut by 4 bases, the J end by 0 bases, with 10 bases between.

The CDR3 nucleotides read TGTGCCAGCAGCTCGCCTTTAGACAGGGGAGTCACTGAAGCTTTCTTT. It is translated as CASSSPLDRGVTEAFF. J is TRBJ1-1 and V is TRBV13; 8 bases are a match to TRBD1. CDR1 PRHDT and CDR2 FYEKMQ come from the germline V gene (reference sequence). J was trimmed by 4 bases and V by 4 bases; bases with no gene match: 11. The CDR3 is 16 amino acids.

The chain combines TRBV27 with TRBJ2-7; 10 bases line up with TRBD1. The V segment lost 6 bases and the J segment 5 bases; nucleotides outside the gene matches: 7. CDR1 is MNHEY and CDR2 is SMNVEV in the germline V gene (reference sequence). The CDR3 sequence is 14 residues long. CDR3 bases: TGTGCCAGCAGCCCGGACAGGGGGTGGAACGAGCAGTACTTC. Translated: CASSPDRGWNEQYF.

The chain couples TRBV23-1 to TRBJ2-5, with 9 bases fitting TRBD1. TRBV23-1 is placed among ORFs of uncertain function. CDR3 length equals 14 residues. V was pared by 6 bases and J by 3 bases, with 5 bases of the junction left unmatched. The CDR3 coding sequence is TGCGCCAGCAGCCGCCGGGACAGGGAAGAGACCCAGTACTTC. Translating it yields CASSRRDREETQYF.

The chain has TRBV6-6 and TRBJ2-2, with 7 positions matching TRBD2. J gave up 6 bases and V 8 bases, and 9 bases lay outside the gene matches. Germline values: CDR1 MNHNY, CDR2 SVGAGI (reference sequence). This CDR3 spans 14 amino acids. CDR3 residues: CASRQGRVSGELFF. CDR3 nucleotide sequence: TGTGCCAGCCGCCAAGGGAGGGTGTCCGGGGAGCTGTTTTTT.

This clone was observed at least ten times. The genes are TRBV11-2 and TRBJ2-3, with D perhaps matching TRBD2 (6 bases). V was cut by 1 base and J by 0 bases, with 8 bases left in between. There are 15 residues in the CDR3. CDR1 SGHAT and CDR2 FQNNGV come from the germline V gene. The CDR3 nucleotides are TGTGCCAGCAGCTTAGGGGGGGTTAGCACAGATACGCAGTATTTT. Translation gives CASSLGGVSTDTQYF.

The chain combines TRBV5-1 with TRBJ2-2; a weak D match, TRBD2 (6 bases). This CDR3 comprises 14 residues. The germline V gene encodes CDR1 SGHRS and CDR2 YFSETQ. Deletions cut 3 bases from V and 5 bases from J, with 11 bases between. The CDR3 nucleotides are TGCGCCAGCAGCTCCCTGGGGGGAACCGGGGAGCTGTTTTTT. Translating gives CASSSLGGTGELFF.

V is TRBV29-1 and J is TRBJ2-1, with D unclear. The germline CDR1 and CDR2 sequences are SQVTM and ANQGSEA. Trimming left V 3 bases short and J 0 bases short, with 9 bases between. The CDR3 runs to 14 residues. The CDR3 sequence: CSVDRSGSYNEQFF. The CDR3 region has the DNA TGCAGCGTTGACAGGTCTGGCTCCTACAATGAGCAGTTCTTC.

The V gene is TRBV4-1, the J gene TRBJ2-7; TRBD1 matches 7 bases. The CDR3 is 14 residues long. Germline assignment: CDR1 MGHRA and CDR2 YSYEKL. J was trimmed by 0 bases and V by 4 bases; bases with no gene match: 3. CDR3: CASSLTGSSYEQYF. CDR3 coding DNA: TGCGCCAGCAGCCTGACAGGGAGCTCCTACGAGCAGTACTTC.

The V gene is TRBV27, the J gene TRBJ2-2; D not resolved. The CDR3 loop spans 12 amino acids. CDR1 and CDR2 from the germline V gene are MNHEY and SMNVEV (reference sequence). V shed 5 bases and J shed 5 bases, with 6 bases lying between them. CDR3: CASSPGTGELFF. CDR3 DNA sequence: TGTGCCAGCAGTCCCGGGACCGGGGAGCTGTTTTTT.

The chain is built from TRBV2 and TRBJ2-1; 7 bases fit TRBD1. There are 14 residues in the CDR3. Trimming at V came to 6 bases and at J to 7 bases, leaving 9 bases not matched to a gene. CDR1 and CDR2 (germline): SNHLY, FYNNEI. The DNA of the CDR3 is TGTGCCAGCAGCGGGACGGGACAGAGGAATGAGCAGTTCTTC. Translating it yields CASSGTGQRNEQFF. Based on the CDR3 plus reference TRBV2 and TRBJ2-1, the full variable domain is EPEVTQTPSHQVTQMGQEVILRCVPISNHLYFYWYRQILGQKVEFLVSFYNNEISEKSEIFDDQFSVERPDGSNFTLKIRSTKLEDSAMYFCASSGTGQRNEQFFGPGTRLTVL.

This chain links TRBV19 with TRBJ1-2; a possible D gene is TRBD1 (6 bases). This CDR3 has 14 amino acids. The V end lost 5 bases, the J end lost 2 bases, and 12 bases lay between the germline ends. Per germline, CDR1 LNHDA and CDR2 SQIVND (reference sequence). CDR3 sequence (DNA): TGTGCCAGTAGTCCTCAGGGGCCCAACTATGGCTACACCTTC. Its protein product is CASSPQGPNYGYTF.

In DNA, the CDR3 is TGTGCCAGCTCCTCCCAGGGGGTGAGCTCTGGAAACACCATATATTTT. Protein sequence: CASSSQGVSSGNTIYF. This chain links TRBV18 with TRBJ1-3; 7 positions agree with TRBD1. The CDR3 loop spans 16 amino acids. V dropped 6 bases and J dropped 0; count of bases not matched to a gene: 8. Per germline, CDR1 KGHSH and CDR2 LQKENI.

This chain connects TRBV6-5 to TRBJ1-6, with TRBD1 as a possible D gene (6 bases). Trimming shortened V by 4 bases and J by 6 bases, and 16 bases separated the two germline ends. Germline CDR1 reads MNHEY; CDR2 reads SVGAGI. The CDR3 is 16 amino acids. CDR3 residues: CASSSSGGAGNSPLHF. DNA of the CDR3: TGTGCCAGCAGTTCTTCTGGGGGGGCAGGTAATTCACCCCTCCACTTT.

The CDR3 DNA follows: TGTGCCAGCCCACGAATAACAGGGCCGGAGACAGATACGCAGTATTTT. Translated: CASPRITGPETDTQYF. This chain connects TRBV19 to TRBJ2-3; a weak D match, TRBD1 (6 bases). V was pared by 9 bases and J by 3 bases, with 22 bases between. CDR1 is LNHDA and CDR2 is SQIVND in the germline V gene (reference sequence). The CDR3 spans 16 residues.